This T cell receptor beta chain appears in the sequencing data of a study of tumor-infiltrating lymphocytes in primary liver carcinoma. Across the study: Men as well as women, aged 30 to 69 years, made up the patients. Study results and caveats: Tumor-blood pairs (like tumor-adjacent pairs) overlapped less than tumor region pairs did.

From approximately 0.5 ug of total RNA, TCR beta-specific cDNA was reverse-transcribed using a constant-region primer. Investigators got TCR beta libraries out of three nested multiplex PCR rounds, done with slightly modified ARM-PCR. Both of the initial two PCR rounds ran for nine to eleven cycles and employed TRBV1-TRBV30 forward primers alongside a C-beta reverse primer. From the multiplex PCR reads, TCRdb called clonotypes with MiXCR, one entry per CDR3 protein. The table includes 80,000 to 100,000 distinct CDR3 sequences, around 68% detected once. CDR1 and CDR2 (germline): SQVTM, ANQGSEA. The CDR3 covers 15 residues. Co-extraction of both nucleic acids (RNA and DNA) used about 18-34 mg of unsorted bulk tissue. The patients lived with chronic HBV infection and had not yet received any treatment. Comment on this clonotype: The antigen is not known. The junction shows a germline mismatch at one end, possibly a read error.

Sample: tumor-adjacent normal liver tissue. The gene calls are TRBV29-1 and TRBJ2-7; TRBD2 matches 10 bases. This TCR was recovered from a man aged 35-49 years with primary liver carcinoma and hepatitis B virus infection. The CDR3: CSVAMTSGLSYEQYF. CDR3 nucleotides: TGTAGCGTTGCGATGACTAGCGGGTTAAGCTACGAGCAGTACTTC.